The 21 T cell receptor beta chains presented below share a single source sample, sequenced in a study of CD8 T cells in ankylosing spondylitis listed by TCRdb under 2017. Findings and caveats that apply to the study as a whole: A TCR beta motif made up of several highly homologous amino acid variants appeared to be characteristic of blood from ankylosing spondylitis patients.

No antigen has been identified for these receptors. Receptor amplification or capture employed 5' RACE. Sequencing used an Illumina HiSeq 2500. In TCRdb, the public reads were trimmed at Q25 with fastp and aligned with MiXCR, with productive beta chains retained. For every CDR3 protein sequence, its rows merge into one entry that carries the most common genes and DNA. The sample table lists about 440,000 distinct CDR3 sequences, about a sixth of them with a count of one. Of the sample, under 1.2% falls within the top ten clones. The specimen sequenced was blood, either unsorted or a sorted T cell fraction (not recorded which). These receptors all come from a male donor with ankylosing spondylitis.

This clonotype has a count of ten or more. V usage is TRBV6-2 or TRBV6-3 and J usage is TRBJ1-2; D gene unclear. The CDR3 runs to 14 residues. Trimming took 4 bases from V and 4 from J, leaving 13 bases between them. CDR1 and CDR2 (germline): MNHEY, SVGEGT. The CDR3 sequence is CASSFQSSRYGYTF. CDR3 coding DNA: TGTGCCAGCAGTTTTCAGAGCAGCCGCTATGGCTACACCTTC.

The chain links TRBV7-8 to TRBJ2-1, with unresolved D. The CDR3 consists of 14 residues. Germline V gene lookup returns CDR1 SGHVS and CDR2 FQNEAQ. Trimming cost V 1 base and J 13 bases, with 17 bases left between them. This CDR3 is CASSLEGSVPGQFF. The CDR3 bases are TGTGCCAGCAGCTTAGAAGGCTCTGTACCTGGCCAGTTCTTC.

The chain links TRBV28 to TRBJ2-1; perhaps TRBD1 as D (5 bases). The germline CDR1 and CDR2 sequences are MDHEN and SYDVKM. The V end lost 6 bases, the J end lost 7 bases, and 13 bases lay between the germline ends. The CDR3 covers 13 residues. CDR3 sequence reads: CASSDRFLNEQFF. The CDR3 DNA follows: TGTGCCAGCAGCGACAGATTCCTTAATGAGCAGTTCTTC.

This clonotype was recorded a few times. The CDR3 region is CASSQEAATYNEQFF. The CDR3 nucleotides are TGTGCCAGCAGCCAAGAGGCGGCAACCTACAATGAGCAGTTCTTC. The chain couples TRBV4-2 to TRBJ2-1; no clear D gene. This CDR3 spans 15 amino acids. CDR1 is LGHNA and CDR2 is YNFKEQ in the germline V gene. V lost 0 bases and J lost 2, with 8 bases in between.

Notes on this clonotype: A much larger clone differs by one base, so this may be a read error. The CDR3 region has the DNA TGTGCCAGCAGCTTAGCCTTTGGTAACTCCTACGAGCAGTACTTC. Translation: CASSLAFGNSYEQYF. The V gene is TRBV7-2, the J gene TRBJ2-7; D call uncertain. The CDR3 is made up of 15 amino acids. The ends were cut back, 0 bases at V and 0 bases at J, with 9 bases in the middle. Germline CDR1 SGHTA, CDR2 FQGNSA.

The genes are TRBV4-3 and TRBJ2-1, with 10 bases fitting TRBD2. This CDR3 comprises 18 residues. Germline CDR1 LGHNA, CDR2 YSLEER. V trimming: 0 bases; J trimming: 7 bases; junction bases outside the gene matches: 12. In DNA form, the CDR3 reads TGCGCCAGCAGCCAAGAGTCAAGCGGGAGGGGAGTGGGGAATGAGCAGTTCTTC. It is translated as CASSQESSGRGVGNEQFF.

DNA for the CDR3: TGTGCCAGCAGTCCGGGACAGGTACTATCGGGGGCCAACGTCCTGACTTTC. It is translated as CASSPGQVLSGANVLTF. V usage is TRBV7-2 and J usage is TRBJ2-6; 8 bases are a match to TRBD1. Per germline, CDR1 SGHTA and CDR2 FQGNSA. Unmatched junction bases numbered 11, after V lost 6 bases and J lost 4 bases. The CDR3 runs 17 residues.

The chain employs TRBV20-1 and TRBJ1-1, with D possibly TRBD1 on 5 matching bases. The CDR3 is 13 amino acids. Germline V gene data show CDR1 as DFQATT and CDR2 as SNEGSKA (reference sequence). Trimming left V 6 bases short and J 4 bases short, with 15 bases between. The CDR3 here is CSAVGASGTEAFF. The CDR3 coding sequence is TGCAGTGCCGTTGGGGCCAGCGGCACTGAAGCTTTCTTT.

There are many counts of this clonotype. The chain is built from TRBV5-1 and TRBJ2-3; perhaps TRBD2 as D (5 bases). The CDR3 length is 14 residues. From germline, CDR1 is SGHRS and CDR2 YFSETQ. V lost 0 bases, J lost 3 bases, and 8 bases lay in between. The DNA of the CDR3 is TGCGCCAGCAGCTTGGATCGCGGGACAGATACGCAGTATTTT. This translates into CASSLDRGTDTQYF.

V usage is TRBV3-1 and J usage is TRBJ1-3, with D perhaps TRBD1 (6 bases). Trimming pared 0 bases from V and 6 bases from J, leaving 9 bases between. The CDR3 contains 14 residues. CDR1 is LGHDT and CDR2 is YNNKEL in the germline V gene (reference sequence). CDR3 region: CASSQENRVNTIYF. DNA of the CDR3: TGTGCCAGCAGCCAAGAGAACAGGGTAAACACCATATATTTT.

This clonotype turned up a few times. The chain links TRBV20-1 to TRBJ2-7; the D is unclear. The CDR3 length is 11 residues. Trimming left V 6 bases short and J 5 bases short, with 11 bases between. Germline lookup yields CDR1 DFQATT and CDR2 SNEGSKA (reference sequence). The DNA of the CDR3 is TGCAGTGCCGCCGACGGGCACGAGCAGTACTTC. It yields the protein CSAADGHEQYF.

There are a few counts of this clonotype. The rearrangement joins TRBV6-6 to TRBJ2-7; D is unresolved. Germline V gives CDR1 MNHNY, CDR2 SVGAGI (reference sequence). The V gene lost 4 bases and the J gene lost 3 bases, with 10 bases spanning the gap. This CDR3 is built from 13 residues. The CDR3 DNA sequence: TGTGCCAGCAGTTTTACATGGGGCTACGAGCAGTACTTC. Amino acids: CASSFTWGYEQYF.

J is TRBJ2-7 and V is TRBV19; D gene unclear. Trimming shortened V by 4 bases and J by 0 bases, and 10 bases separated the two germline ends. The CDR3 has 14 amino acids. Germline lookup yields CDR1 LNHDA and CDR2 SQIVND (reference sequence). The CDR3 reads CASSNDRVSYEQYF. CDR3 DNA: TGTGCCAGTAGTAACGACCGAGTCTCCTACGAGCAGTACTTC.

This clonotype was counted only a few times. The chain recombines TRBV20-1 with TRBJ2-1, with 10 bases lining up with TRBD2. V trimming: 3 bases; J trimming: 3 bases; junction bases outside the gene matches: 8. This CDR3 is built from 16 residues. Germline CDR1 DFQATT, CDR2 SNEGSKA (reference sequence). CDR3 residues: CSARDLAGVLYNEQFF. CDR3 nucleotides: TGCAGTGCTAGGGACCTAGCGGGAGTCCTCTACAATGAGCAGTTCTTC.

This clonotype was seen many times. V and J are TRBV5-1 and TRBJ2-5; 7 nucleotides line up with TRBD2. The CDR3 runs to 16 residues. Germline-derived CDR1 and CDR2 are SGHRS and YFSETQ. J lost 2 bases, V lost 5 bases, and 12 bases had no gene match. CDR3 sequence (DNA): TGCGCCAGCAGTAGGAGACCTAGCGGAGAACAAGAGACCCAGTACTTC. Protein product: CASSRRPSGEQETQYF.

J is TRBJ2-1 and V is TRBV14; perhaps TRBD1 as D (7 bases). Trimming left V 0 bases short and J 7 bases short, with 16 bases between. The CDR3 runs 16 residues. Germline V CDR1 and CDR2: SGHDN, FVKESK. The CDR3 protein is CASSQDPGGGRNEQFF. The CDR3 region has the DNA TGTGCCAGCAGCCAAGATCCCGGAGGGGGCAGGAATGAGCAGTTCTTC.

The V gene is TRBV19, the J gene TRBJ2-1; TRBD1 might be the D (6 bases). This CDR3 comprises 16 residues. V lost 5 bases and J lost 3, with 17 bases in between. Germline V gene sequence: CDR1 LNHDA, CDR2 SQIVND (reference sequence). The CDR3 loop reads CASSGVDSRFYNEQFF. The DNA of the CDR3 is TGTGCCAGTAGTGGGGTGGACAGCCGATTCTACAATGAGCAGTTCTTC.

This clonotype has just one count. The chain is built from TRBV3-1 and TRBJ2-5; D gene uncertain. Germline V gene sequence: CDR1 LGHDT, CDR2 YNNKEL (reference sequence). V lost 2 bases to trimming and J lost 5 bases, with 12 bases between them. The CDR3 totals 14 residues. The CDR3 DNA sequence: TGTGCCAGCAGCCAACAGGCCTGGTGGGAGACCCAGTACTTC. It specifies CASSQQAWWETQYF.

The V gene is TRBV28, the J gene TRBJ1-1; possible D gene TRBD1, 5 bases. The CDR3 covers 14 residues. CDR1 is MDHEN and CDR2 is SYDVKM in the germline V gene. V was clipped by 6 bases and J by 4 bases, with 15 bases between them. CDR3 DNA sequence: TGTGCCAGCAGCCTGGGGGGGTCAAGCACTGAAGCTTTCTTT. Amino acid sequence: CASSLGGSSTEAFF.

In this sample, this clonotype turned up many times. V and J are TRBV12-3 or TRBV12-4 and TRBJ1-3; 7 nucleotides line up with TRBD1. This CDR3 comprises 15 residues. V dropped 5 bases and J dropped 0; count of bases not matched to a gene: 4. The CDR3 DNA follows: TGTGCCAGCAGTACAGGGGTCCTCTCTGGAAACACCATATATTTT. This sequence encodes CASSTGVLSGNTIYF.

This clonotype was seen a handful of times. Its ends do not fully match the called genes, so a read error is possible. The CDR3 DNA follows: TGTGCTAGCAGCTTCGCTAGCGGTTCTAACACCGGGGAGCTGTTTTTT. Translating gives CASSFASGSNTGELFF. The V gene is TRBV7-7, the J gene TRBJ2-2; 7 bases fit TRBD2. CDR3 size: 16 residues. Germline-derived CDR1 and CDR2 are SSHAT and FNYEAQ (reference sequence).